The subject of this entry is one T cell receptor beta chain. The target antigen is unknown. Absent ophthalmopathy progression within 18 months defined stable Graves' hyperthyroidism. Used for diagnoses were clinical symptoms, serum thyroxine and TRAb, thyroid ultrasound and orbital computed tomography. This record comes from a study of T cells in Graves' hyperthyroidism and ophthalmopathy. The TCR beta CDR3 regions underwent amplification using RNA transcripts as the source. HTBI primers were employed in a first-round RT-PCR of the TCR CDR3. Using its own MiXCR run on the multiplex PCR reads, TCRdb lists one record per CDR3 protein. Of some 560,000 distinct CDR3 sequences in the sample, 15% to 19% were seen once. The study, taken as a whole, reports: Separating ophthalmopathy from stable hyperthyroidism was achieved by a 13 V-J model.

The germline CDR1 and CDR2 sequences are DFQATT and SNEGSKA (reference sequence). This CDR3 is built from 17 residues. V trimming: 3 bases; J trimming: 1 base; junction bases outside the gene matches: 10. Sequenced material: blood. The receptor's source is a woman aged 25 to 39 with Graves' hyperthyroidism. The chain couples TRBV20-1 to TRBJ1-1, with 11 bases aligning to TRBD1. The CDR3 region is CSASQNRGTGGNTEAFF. CDR3 nucleotides: TGCAGTGCTAGCCAAAATAGGGGGACAGGGGGGAACACTGAAGCTTTCTTT.